This section outlines one TCR beta chain sequence together with its context. Its matching antigen is unknown. This PCR relied on a set of 60 Vbeta primers and 13 Jbeta primers. Here immunoSEQ multiplex PCR was the method, and the copy in TCRdb shows in-frame clones only, minus some. Here the sample spans about 120,000 clones, approximately 80% being singletons. The CDR3 runs 13 residues. J lost 7 bases, V lost 5 bases, and 5 bases had no gene match. Germline values: CDR1 SGHAT, CDR2 FQNNGV. These data come from a study of cytomegalovirus exposure and HLA in healthy donors. Study-level results: An observed cluster of highly shared sequence variants was recorded as a likely sequencing artifact.

The TCR originated in a man in his late teens or twenties in good health and CMV-seropositive. This chain connects TRBV11-2 to TRBJ1-1; 9 nucleotides agree with TRBD1. The source material was PBMCs. DNA of the CDR3: TGTGCCAGCAGCCCCGGACAGGGGATTGAAGCTTTCTTT. Its protein product is CASSPGQGIEAFF. Supplemented by reference TRBV11-2 and TRBJ1-1, the full variable domain reads EAGVAQSPRYKIIEKRQSVAFWCNPISGHATLYWYQQILGQGPKLLIQFQNNGVVDDSQLPKDRFSAERLKGVDSTLKIQPAKLEDSAVYLCASSPGQGIEAFFGQGTRLTVV.